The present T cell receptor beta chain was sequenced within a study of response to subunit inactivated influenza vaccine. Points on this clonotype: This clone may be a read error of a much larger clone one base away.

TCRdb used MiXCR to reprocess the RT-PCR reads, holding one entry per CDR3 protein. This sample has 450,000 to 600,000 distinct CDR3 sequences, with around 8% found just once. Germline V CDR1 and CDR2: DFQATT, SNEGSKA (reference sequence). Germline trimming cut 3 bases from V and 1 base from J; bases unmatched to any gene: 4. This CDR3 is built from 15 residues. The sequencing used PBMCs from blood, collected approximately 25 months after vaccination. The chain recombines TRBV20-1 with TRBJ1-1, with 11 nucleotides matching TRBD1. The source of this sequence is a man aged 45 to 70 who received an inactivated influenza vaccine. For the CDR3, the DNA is TGCAGTGCTAGGGGACAGGGGGGGAAGAACACTGAAGCTTTCTTT. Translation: CSARGQGGKNTEAFF.